Detailed here is one TCR beta chain. Other DNA sequences in the same sample also yield this CDR3. Sequencing was performed with immunoSEQ multiplex PCR; in TCRdb, only in-frame clones are kept and a portion is missing. This sample carries roughly 250,000 clones, 75% to 85% of them seen once, and the ten largest clones take roughly an eighth. Germline CDR1 reads MNHEY; CDR2 reads SVGAGI. CDR3 length: 14 residues. Between the trimmed V and J ends, which lost 0 bases and 3 bases, there was a span of 8 bases. The data were taken from a study of blood T cell repertoires in COVID-19. The V and J genes are TRBV6-5 and TRBJ1-2, with a tentative D call TRBD1 (6 bases). This sequence originates from a woman aged 60 to 75 with active or convalescent COVID-19. The source material was peripheral blood. CDR3 sequence reads: CASSYSTGYYGYTF. DNA for the CDR3: TGTGCCAGCAGTTACTCGACAGGCTACTATGGCTACACCTTC.